One sample yielded the 31 T cell receptor beta chains listed below, sequenced in a study of read filtering for tumor transcriptome and immune sequencing. This library used approximately 370 ng RNA and molecular barcoded adaptors spanning alpha/delta and beta/gamma chains. One entry per CDR3 protein, called by TCRdb with MiXCR from the reads. The table has approximately 62,000 distinct CDR3 sequences, around 20% seen once. The sample comprised a population of CD138-negative cells sorted from bone marrow. All receptors derive from a donor at least 40 years old with multiple myeloma.

This clonotype was recorded a few times. A single base separates this from a much larger clone, so it may be a read error. This chain joins TRBV7-9 and TRBJ1-2; D unresolved. Germline-derived CDR1 and CDR2 are SEHNR and FQNEAQ (reference sequence). The CDR3 is 13 residues long. The chain's CDR3 is CASSPRTNHGYTF. CDR3 nucleotide sequence: TGTGCCAGCAGTCCTAGGACTAACCATGGCTACACCTTC.

This clonotype was seen ten or more times. This chain joins TRBV30 and TRBJ1-4, with TRBD1 matching over 9 bases. After removal of 4 bases from V and 7 bases from J, the junction contained 4 bases not matched to a gene. The CDR3 has 13 residues. CDR1 is GTSNPN and CDR2 is SVGIG in the germline V gene (reference sequence). CDR3 coding DNA: TGTGCCTGGACACAGGGGGCTATTGAAAAACTGTTTTTT. It is translated as CAWTQGAIEKLFF.

There are many counts of this clonotype. The chain links TRBV29-1 to TRBJ2-2, with D perhaps matching TRBD1 (5 bases). Between the trimmed V and J ends, which lost 6 bases and 6 bases, there was a span of 11 bases. The germline CDR1 and CDR2 sequences are SQVTM and ANQGSEA. This CDR3 is built from 12 residues. The CDR3 region has the DNA TGCAGCGTACGGTCAGGGTCCGGGGAGCTGTTTTTT. The encoded protein is CSVRSGSGELFF.

This chain links TRBV10-3 with TRBJ1-2, with D perhaps TRBD1 (5 bases). From germline, CDR1 is ENHRY and CDR2 SYGVKD. Trimming removed 3 bases from V and 7 bases from J, with 9 bases in between. The CDR3 is made up of 12 amino acids. CDR3 DNA sequence: TGTGCCATCAGTGACAGGGTCCCTGGCTACACCTTC. This translates into CAISDRVPGYTF.

This clonotype was seen ten or more times. This sequence joins TRBV6-5 and TRBJ1-1; weak D call: TRBD1 (5 bases). The CDR3 runs to 11 residues. CDR1 and CDR2 from the germline V gene are MNHEY and SVGAGI. Trimming left V 6 bases short and J 7 bases short, with 9 bases between. The CDR3 coding sequence is TGTGCCAGCAGCCAGGGACTTGAAGCTTTCTTT. This translates into CASSQGLEAFF.

This clonotype was counted ten times or more. The chain links TRBV14 to TRBJ2-3; tentative D call: TRBD1 (6 bases). The CDR3 is 14 residues long. The germline gives CDR1 SGHDN, CDR2 FVKESK. V lost 3 bases, J lost 4 bases, and 11 bases lay in between. CDR3 DNA sequence: TGTGCCAGCAGCCAGCAACAGGGACCAGATACGCAGTATTTT. Its translation is CASSQQQGPDTQYF.

The chain joins TRBV11-2 to TRBJ1-2; 8 bases match TRBD1. The CDR3 has 16 amino acids. Trimming removed 0 bases from V and 5 bases from J; junction bases left unmatched: 8. CDR1 and CDR2 from the germline V gene are SGHAT and FQNNGV. For the CDR3, the DNA is TGTGCCAGCAGCTTAGATCCCCAGGGGGCCCCTTATGGCTACACCTTC. As protein: CASSLDPQGAPYGYTF.

This clonotype was detected only once. Just one base apart from a much larger clone, this may be a read error. The chain is built from TRBV20-1 and TRBJ2-5; D gene uncertain. CDR3 size: 14 residues. Looked up from germline, CDR1 is DFQATT and CDR2 is SNEGSKA (reference sequence). V lost 3 bases to trimming and J lost 7 bases, with 18 bases between them. The CDR3 DNA follows: TGCAGTGCTAGTAAGACCTCGCTCCCAGGGACCCAGTACTTC. Its protein product is CSASKTSLPGTQYF.

This clonotype was seen ten or more times. The rearrangement uses TRBV7-2 and TRBJ2-3, with TRBD2 matching 10 bases. The CDR3 is 15 residues long. Germline V gene lookup returns CDR1 SGHTA and CDR2 FQGNSA. Unmatched junction bases numbered 6, after V lost 5 bases and J lost 4 bases. CDR3 DNA: TGTGCCAGCAGCCTACTAGCGGGAATCTCAGATACGCAGTATTTT. Residues: CASSLLAGISDTQYF.

About this clonotype: A read error may produce the germline difference seen at one junction end. CDR3 sequence reads: CAGSEAGTLSYNEQFF. The CDR3 nucleotides read TGTGCCGGCAGTGAAGCGGGGACCCTCTCCTACAATGAGCAGTTCTTC. The V gene is TRBV2, the J gene TRBJ2-1; 7 bases are shared with TRBD2. CDR3 length equals 16 residues. Germline CDR1 reads SNHLY; CDR2 reads FYNNEI. The full variable domain, rest sourced from reference TRBV2 and TRBJ2-1, is EPEVTQTPSHQVTQMGQEVILRCVPISNHLYFYWYRQILGQKVEFLVSFYNNEISEKSEIFDDQFSVERPDGSNFTLKIRSTKLEDSAMYFCAGSEAGTLSYNEQFFGPGTRLTVL.

V usage is TRBV7-3 and J usage is TRBJ2-3; D call uncertain. Germline values: CDR1 SGHTA, CDR2 FQGTGA. The CDR3 consists of 14 residues. V was clipped by 3 bases and J by 5 bases, with 12 bases between them. Here the CDR3 reads CASSLNHWGDTQYF. CDR3 in DNA: TGTGCCAGCAGCTTGAACCACTGGGGAGATACGCAGTATTTT.

This clonotype was seen ten or more times. The chain couples TRBV5-1 to TRBJ2-5, with D uncertain. V shed 7 bases and J shed 5 bases, with 18 bases lying between them. The CDR3 totals 14 residues. Germline V gives CDR1 SGHRS, CDR2 YFSETQ. CDR3 region: CASADPGFMETQYF. The DNA of the CDR3 is TGCGCCAGCGCCGACCCCGGGTTCATGGAGACCCAGTACTTC.

This clonotype was observed a single time. The chain couples TRBV28 to TRBJ2-4; 8 nucleotides agree with TRBD1. The CDR3 runs 16 residues. The V segment lost 7 bases and the J segment 0 bases; nucleotides outside the gene matches: 8. Germline assignment: CDR1 MDHEN and CDR2 SYDVKM. This chain's CDR3 is CASIPTGGKAKNIQYF. The CDR3 DNA is TGTGCCAGCATCCCTACAGGGGGGAAAGCCAAAAACATTCAGTACTTC.

This clonotype was found many times. V is TRBV2 and J is TRBJ1-1; 9 bases line up with TRBD1. The V and J ends lost 4 bases and 5 bases, in that order; junction bases with no gene match: 8. The CDR3 has 15 residues. Per germline, CDR1 SNHLY and CDR2 FYNNEI. The CDR3 is CASSGPTGGATEAFF. The CDR3 DNA follows: TGTGCCAGCAGTGGGCCAACAGGGGGCGCGACTGAAGCTTTCTTT.

This clonotype was detected ten times or more. Here the CDR3 reads CASSPVFENTGELFF. The CDR3 DNA reads as TGTGCCAGCAGCCCCGTTTTTGAAAACACCGGGGAGCTGTTTTTT. The J gene is TRBJ2-2, the V gene TRBV28, with D hard to call. The V gene lost 6 bases and the J gene lost 2 bases, with 13 bases spanning the gap. The CDR3 totals 15 residues. From germline, CDR1 is MDHEN and CDR2 SYDVKM.

This clonotype was seen at least ten times. V is TRBV14 and J is TRBJ2-1, with 7 bases that match TRBD1. CDR3 size: 16 residues. Germline loops: CDR1 SGHDN, CDR2 FVKESK. J was trimmed by 1 base and V by 1 base; bases with no gene match: 4. The CDR3 sequence is CASSQGGQQSYNEQFF. The CDR3 DNA reads as TGTGCCAGCAGCCAAGGGGGACAGCAGTCCTACAATGAGCAGTTCTTC.

A few counts support this clonotype. The rearrangement uses TRBV7-3 and TRBJ2-3; D unresolved. The CDR3 loop spans 14 amino acids. CDR1 and CDR2 from the germline V gene are SGHTA and FQGTGA. V shed 2 bases and J shed 3 bases, with 9 bases lying between them. The CDR3 spells CASSLEPLTDTQYF. The CDR3 region has the DNA TGTGCCAGCAGCTTAGAACCGTTGACAGATACGCAGTATTTT.

This clonotype has a handful of counts. The chain links TRBV28 to TRBJ2-5; 7 nucleotides align to TRBD1. CDR1 and CDR2 from the germline V gene are MDHEN and SYDVKM. The CDR3 has 14 residues. After removal of 8 bases from V and 2 bases from J, the junction contained 8 bases not matched to a gene. The DNA of the CDR3 is TGTGCCAGCTCGGGGACAGCTTTACAAGAGACCCAGTACTTC. Residues: CASSGTALQETQYF.

A few counts support this clonotype. This chain connects TRBV20-1 to TRBJ1-2; D is possibly TRBD1 (5 bases). Per germline, CDR1 DFQATT and CDR2 SNEGSKA (reference sequence). Trimming stripped 4 bases from V and 2 bases from J, with 17 bases between. The CDR3 contains 15 residues. CDR3 in amino acids: CSANRGLSANYGYTF. DNA of the CDR3: TGCAGTGCTAACCGGGGACTAAGTGCAAACTATGGCTACACCTTC.

This chain links TRBV25-1 with TRBJ2-1; 7 bases fit TRBD1. With 6 bases clipped from V and 5 bases from J, the junction kept 4 bases outside the gene matches. The CDR3 extends over 13 amino acids. CDR1 and CDR2 (germline): MGHDK, SYGVNS. This CDR3 is CASRQGWDNEQFF. DNA for the CDR3: TGTGCCAGCAGACAGGGGTGGGACAATGAGCAGTTCTTC.

As regards this clonotype: A read error may account for a junction end that differs from germline. CDR3 bases: TGCGCCAGCAGCTTGGGCTACAGGGTACCCCTTTCCCACAATGAGCAGTTCTTT. Its protein is CASSLGYRVPLSHNEQFF. The rearrangement uses TRBV5-1 and TRBJ2-1, with D possibly being TRBD1 (6 bases). The CDR3 is 18 residues long. Germline assignment: CDR1 SGHRS and CDR2 YFSETQ.

In this sample, this clonotype turned up many times. The chain uses TRBV20-1 and TRBJ1-5; the match to TRBD1 covers 7 bases. Germline V gives CDR1 DFQATT, CDR2 SNEGSKA (reference sequence). J gave up 6 bases and V 5 bases, and 7 bases lay outside the gene matches. The CDR3 has 13 residues. In DNA, the CDR3 is TGCAGTGCTGCTAGGGGGCTCAGTCAGCCCCAGCATTTT. Translation gives CSAARGLSQPQHF.

This clonotype was seen at least ten times. The chain recombines TRBV29-1 with TRBJ2-2; 8 nucleotides align to TRBD2. The CDR3 totals 15 residues. Germline CDR1 reads SQVTM; CDR2 reads ANQGSEA. The V and J ends lost 6 bases and 5 bases, in that order; junction bases with no gene match: 11. The CDR3 protein is CSVRRAGARTGELFF. CDR3 DNA: TGCAGCGTCCGACGAGCGGGGGCGCGAACCGGGGAGCTGTTTTTT.

Concerning this clonotype itself: A read error is possible here, since a much larger clone lies one base away. The chain recombines TRBV6-1 with TRBJ2-7; no firm D call. The CDR3 has 14 residues. Germline V gene sequence: CDR1 MNHNS, CDR2 SASEGT. CDR3 DNA sequence: TGTGCCAGCAGAGAAGTCGGCAGCTCGTACGAGCAGTACTTC. Translating gives CASREVGSSYEQYF.

This clonotype was seen ten or more times. V and J are TRBV11-2 and TRBJ1-1; D is possibly TRBD1 (6 bases). The CDR3 totals 14 residues. V was trimmed by 2 bases and J by 8 bases, leaving 15 bases between them. CDR1 is SGHAT, CDR2 FQNNGV, per germline. The CDR3 DNA reads TGTGCCAGCAGCTTACCCCGACAGGAACTCGAAGCTTTCTTT. Its translation: CASSLPRQELEAFF.

The chain is built from TRBV19 and TRBJ2-5; D might be TRBD1 (5 bases). Germline assignment: CDR1 LNHDA and CDR2 SQIVND (reference sequence). The CDR3 length is 13 residues. Trimming cost V 5 bases and J 4 bases, with 11 bases left between them. The DNA for the CDR3 is TGTGCCAGTAGTGCCTCCAGGGCAGAGACCCAGTACTTC. This sequence encodes CASSASRAETQYF.

This clonotype was observed at least ten times. V is TRBV20-1 and J is TRBJ1-1, with D uncertain. CDR3 length: 14 amino acids. Germline V CDR1 and CDR2: DFQATT, SNEGSKA (reference sequence). V lost 0 bases, J lost 3 bases, and 11 bases lay in between. CDR3 sequence reads: CSARDHGVDTEAFF. CDR3 nucleotides: TGCAGTGCTAGAGATCATGGAGTTGACACTGAAGCTTTCTTT.

The rearrangement uses TRBV6-5 and TRBJ1-1; D not resolved. The germline V gene has CDR1 MNHEY and CDR2 SVGAGI. The CDR3 totals 13 residues. V gave up 9 bases and J gave up 4 bases, with 15 bases separating them. The CDR3 sequence: CASSLHGSTEAFF. In DNA form, the CDR3 reads TGTGCCAGTAGCCTACATGGGAGCACTGAAGCTTTCTTT.

This clonotype has ten or more counts. V is TRBV20-1 and J is TRBJ1-1; weak D call: TRBD1 (6 bases). The CDR3 is made up of 15 amino acids. Germline CDR1 is DFQATT and CDR2 is SNEGSKA (reference sequence). V lost 0 bases, J lost 7 bases, and 18 bases lay in between. Written as DNA, the CDR3 is TGCAGTGCTAGAGATCTAGGGGGGGCGAGGGGTGAAGCTTTCTTT. Its translation: CSARDLGGARGEAFF.

This clonotype was seen at least ten times. CDR3 sequence reads: CASSRPGQGAIIYF. CDR3 bases: TGTGCCAGCAGCAGACCGGGACAGGGGGCGATTATATACTTC. The V and J genes are TRBV7-2 and TRBJ2-7, with 12 bases that match TRBD1. The CDR3 is 14 amino acids. Per the germline V gene, CDR1 is SGHTA and CDR2 is FQGNSA. The V gene end was trimmed by 5 bases and the J gene end by 13 bases; junction bases not matched to a gene: 12.

The chain combines TRBV20-1 with TRBJ2-7; the match to TRBD1 covers 8 bases. J lost 4 bases, V lost 0 bases, and 17 bases had no gene match. This CDR3 has 18 amino acids. The V gene's germline CDR1 is DFQATT and CDR2 SNEGSKA (reference sequence). The CDR3 protein is CSARDYFGGTGKGYEQYF. Here the CDR3 DNA reads TGCAGTGCTAGAGATTATTTCGGTGGGACAGGAAAGGGATACGAGCAGTACTTC.